The clone carrying this T cell receptor (beta chain) has a handful of counts. This record comes from a study of blood T cell repertoires in COVID-19. About the study: The United States, Italy and Spain were the sources of the acute and convalescent COVID-19 samples.

Libraries were prepared by immunoSEQ multiplex PCR; TCRdb keeps only in-frame clonotypes and omits some of them. The sample includes some 270,000 clones, nearly 90% of them seen just once. Unmatched junction bases numbered 4, after V lost 8 bases and J lost 1 base. CDR3 length: 13 amino acids. This clonotype was obtained from a woman in her thirties or forties who had recovered from COVID-19. The V call is TRBV12-3 or TRBV12-4, the J call TRBJ1-1; 7 bases align to TRBD1. Sample: peripheral blood. The CDR3 sequence: CASVYRGNTEAFF. The CDR3, as DNA: TGTGCCAGCGTCTACAGGGGGAACACTGAAGCTTTCTTT.